These 8 T cell receptor beta chains share one sample of origin, sequenced in a study of blood T cell repertoires in COVID-19. Clones were read by immunoSEQ multiplex PCR, and TCRdb kept only the in-frame ones, dropping some. The table records about 260,000 clones, 84% of them present only once. Sequenced input: peripheral blood. Receptors were obtained from a woman aged 40 to 50 who had recovered from COVID-19.

This clone was seen a few times. The V and J genes are TRBV5-1 and TRBJ2-5; possibly TRBD2 for D (6 bases). V was shortened by 4 bases and J by 0 bases, with 13 bases between the two germline ends. CDR3 length: 15 residues. Germline V gene lookup returns CDR1 SGHRS and CDR2 YFSETQ. The CDR3 DNA reads as TGCGCCAGCAGCCCCGGGTCGGGGGACCAAGAGACCCAGTACTTC. It encodes CASSPGSGDQETQYF.

This chain uses TRBV5-1 with TRBJ2-3; 7 positions agree with TRBD1. The CDR3 extends over 15 amino acids. The V and J ends lost 4 bases and 2 bases, in that order; junction bases with no gene match: 7. Germline loops: CDR1 SGHRS, CDR2 YFSETQ. CDR3 bases: TGCGCCAGCAGCCCTTCACAGGGGCCCACAGATACGCAGTATTTT. It encodes CASSPSQGPTDTQYF.

This clone was counted between two and nine times. The chain combines TRBV5-5 with TRBJ1-5, with 10 bases matching TRBD1. Germline trimming cut 4 bases from V and 4 bases from J; bases unmatched to any gene: 5. The CDR3 spans 15 residues. The germline V gene encodes CDR1 SGHKS and CDR2 YYEKEE (reference sequence). In nucleotides, the CDR3 is TGTGCCAGCAGCCGACAGGGGGCGAGAAATCAGCCCCAGCATTTT. It yields the protein CASSRQGARNQPQHF.

The rearrangement links TRBV28 to TRBJ1-6; a possible D gene is TRBD1 (6 bases). Germline V gene lookup returns CDR1 MDHEN and CDR2 SYDVKM. The ends were cut back, 5 bases at V and 7 bases at J, with 15 bases in the middle. The CDR3 loop spans 15 amino acids. The CDR3 coding sequence is TGTGCCAGCAGTCCCTCGGACGGGACAAATTCACCCCTCCACTTT. Protein sequence: CASSPSDGTNSPLHF.

The rearrangement uses TRBV30 and TRBJ1-6; 7 bases line up with TRBD1. The V and J ends lost 4 bases and 10 bases, in that order; junction bases with no gene match: 16. Germline V CDR1 and CDR2: GTSNPN, SVGIG (reference sequence). The length of the CDR3 is 16 residues. For the CDR3, the DNA is TGTGCCTGGACCCCGTCAGGGTTGACAGGGAACTCACCCCTCCACTTT. Protein: CAWTPSGLTGNSPLHF.

The chain links TRBV3-1 (or the pseudogene TRBV3-2) to TRBJ1-1, with D possibly matching TRBD1 (6 bases). Between the trimmed V and J ends, which lost 1 base and 5 bases, there was a span of 11 bases. This CDR3 spans 14 amino acids. The germline CDR1 and CDR2 sequences are LGHDT and YNNKEL (reference sequence). The CDR3: CASSQVQGNTEAFF. CDR3 nucleotide sequence: TGTGCCAGCAGCCAAGTACAGGGAAATACTGAAGCTTTCTTT.

The chain joins TRBV11-1 to TRBJ2-1; weak D call: TRBD1 (6 bases). With 4 bases removed from V and 5 bases from J, the gap between germline ends came to 9 bases. Per germline, CDR1 SGHAT and CDR2 FQDESV (reference sequence). CDR3 length: 13 amino acids. The DNA for the CDR3 is TGTGCCAGCAGCTGGACAGCAAACAATGAGCAGTTCTTC. It codes for CASSWTANNEQFF. The whole variable domain, filled in from reference TRBV11-1 and TRBJ2-1, reads EAEVAQSPRYKITEKSQAVAFWCDPISGHATLYWYRQILGQGPELLVQFQDESVVDDSQLPKDRFSAERLKGVDSTLKIQPAELGDSAMYLCASSWTANNEQFFGPGTRLTVL.

Only one count was recorded for this clone. The chain has TRBV10-3 and TRBJ1-6; a weak D match, TRBD1 (6 bases). Trimming cost V 10 bases and J 3 bases, with 13 bases left between them. This CDR3 has 14 amino acids. Per the germline V gene, CDR1 is ENHRY and CDR2 is SYGVKD. The CDR3 DNA sequence: TGTGCCACTCAGGACAGTGGCTATAATTCACCCCTCCACTTT. It encodes CATQDSGYNSPLHF.